The rows below give T cell receptor beta chains drawn from one sample of a study of T cells in Graves' hyperthyroidism and ophthalmopathy. TCRdb reprocessed the multiplex PCR reads via MiXCR and lists one record per CDR3 protein. The data hold 300,000 to 450,000 distinct CDR3 sequences, with about 18% observed a single time. The specimen was blood. Receptor source: a woman in her 30s with Graves' hyperthyroidism that later progressed to Graves' ophthalmopathy. The CDR3 runs from the conserved cysteine through the conserved F or W. A D gene is named only where the DNA matches it firmly. Size tells how often a clone was seen (once, few, many) or the class of an expanded clone, and some rows leave it out.

>TRBJ2-1|TRBD2|TRBV28|many
TGTGCCAGCATCTCTAGCGGGATCACTCGTTCCTACAATGAGCAGTTCTTC
CASISSGITRSYNEQFF
>TRBJ2-2|NA|TRBV24-1|many
TGTGCCACCAGTGACGTCTCCGGGGAGCTGTTTTTT
CATSDVSGELFF
>TRBJ1-1|NA|TRBV6-5|NA
TGTGCCAGCAGTTACTCGAGGGTTTACACTGAAGCTTTCTTT
CASSYSRVYTEAFF
>TRBJ2-7|TRBD1|TRBV29-1|NA
TGCAGCGTTGAATGGGCTGTACAGGGGGGACCCTACGAGCAGTACTTC
CSVEWAVQGGPYEQYF
>TRBJ1-1|TRBD1|TRBV7-2|many
TGTGCCAGCAGCTTAAGCAGGGGGTCTGCTTTCTTT
CASSLSRGSAFF
>TRBJ1-2|NA|TRBV27|many
TGTGCCAGCAGTCCCTGGGTCTACTATGGCTACACCTTC
CASSPWVYYGYTF
>TRBJ1-5|NA|TRBV6-1|NA
TGTGCCAGCACAGGGGACCTTAATGAGCCCCAGCATTTT
CASTGDLNEPQHF
>TRBJ2-5|TRBD1|TRBV2|many
TGTGCCAGCAGGGCCGGGACAGGGCGGGAGACCCAGTACTTC
CASRAGTGRETQYF
>TRBJ1-1|NA|TRBV7-9|NA
TGTGCCAGCATCCCCAGGGCCAGCAGTAACACTGAAGCTTTCTTT
CASIPRASSNTEAFF
>TRBJ1-5|NA|TRBV27|NA
TGTGCCAGCAGTTTATCGTGGGACGGACGCAATCAGCCCCAGCATTTT
CASSLSWDGRNQPQHF
>TRBJ2-1|TRBD1|TRBV19|NA
TGTGCCAGTAGCGGACAGGGGGTTTTTTGGAATGAGCAGTTCTTC
CASSGQGVFWNEQFF
>TRBJ1-4|TRBD1|TRBV30|many
TGTGCCTGGAGCAGGGACAGTCTTGCAACTAATGAAAAACTGTTTTTT
CAWSRDSLATNEKLFF
>TRBJ2-1|NA|TRBV4-1|NA
TGCGCCAGCAGCCAAGATCGGACGAGCGCCAATGAGCAGTTCTTC
CASSQDRTSANEQFF
>TRBJ1-3|TRBD1|TRBV6-1|NA
TGTGCCAGCAGGGGACCGGACAGGGGAAGCTCTGGAAACACCATATATTTT
CASRGPDRGSSGNTIYF
>TRBJ1-1|NA|TRBV29-1|many
TGCAGCGTTCCAGCGGCAGTCGCTGAAGCTTTCTTT
CSVPAAVAEAFF
>TRBJ2-7|TRBD2|TRBV10-2|NA
TGCGCCAGCAGTGATGTTAGCGGGGGGGGGGGGGAGCAGTACTTC
CASSDVSGGGGEQYF
>TRBJ1-1|NA|TRBV6-1|NA
TGTGCCAGCACCAGCGGGTCTGAAGCTTTCTTT
CASTSGSEAFF
>TRBJ2-5|TRBD2|TRBV20-1|NA
TGCAGTGCTGACAGGGCTAGCGGGAGGGCTAGGGAGACCCAGTACTTC
CSADRASGRARETQYF
>TRBJ1-2|NA|TRBV6-2/TRBV6-3|once
TGTGCCAGCAGTTATGGAGACGCCTATGGCTACACCTTC
CASSYGDAYGYTF
>TRBJ2-3|TRBD2|TRBV12-3/TRBV12-4|NA
TGTGCCAGCAGTACAAGCCAGCGGGGGTGGGCAGATACGCAGTATTTT
CASSTSQRGWADTQYF
>TRBJ2-3|TRBD2|TRBV27|NA
TGTGCCAGCAGTTCCCCGGCTAGCGGGGGCACAGATACGCAGTATTTT
CASSSPASGGTDTQYF
>TRBJ1-5|NA|TRBV27|many
TGTGCCAGCAGACGGGGTTATAGCAATCAGCCCCAGCATTTT
CASRRGYSNQPQHF
>TRBJ2-3|TRBD2|TRBV25-1|NA
TGTGCCAGCAGTGAAATCTTCGGGGAGGGTACGCAGTATTTT
CASSEIFGEGTQYF
>TRBJ2-4|NA|TRBV18|many
TGTGCCAGCTCACCAGGGAATAGGGACATTCAGTACTTC
CASSPGNRDIQYF
>TRBJ2-3|NA|TRBV5-8|NA
TGTGCCAGCAGCTTGGCAGGGCGGGGCACAGATACGCAGTATTTT
CASSLAGRGTDTQYF
>TRBJ2-7|TRBD1|TRBV2|NA
TGTGCCAGCAGCGTACGAGGACAGGGGAACGAGCAGTACTTC
CASSVRGQGNEQYF
>TRBJ2-3|TRBD2|TRBV20-1|many
TGCAGTGCTCCCGTCAGCGGGACGGGAGATACGCAGTATTTT
CSAPVSGTGDTQYF
>TRBJ2-2|TRBD2|TRBV20-1|NA
TGCAGTGCTAGAGATCGGAGCGGGAGAGGCCCAGGGGAGCTGTTTTTT
CSARDRSGRGPGELFF
>TRBJ2-1|TRBD2|TRBV11-3|many
TGTGCCAGCAGTCCCCGGGGGGGGAATGAGCAGTTCTTC
CASSPRGGNEQFF
>TRBJ1-5|TRBD1|TRBV27|many
TGTGCCAGCAGTCAATGGACAGGGGACGGCAATCAGCCCCAGCATTTT
CASSQWTGDGNQPQHF
>TRBJ1-4|NA|TRBV28|many
TGTGCCAGCAGTCCCTACCGGGGCCGGGAATACACAACTAATGAAAAACTGTTTTTT
CASSPYRGREYTTNEKLFF
>TRBJ2-3|NA|TRBV11-2|NA
TGTGCCAGCAGCATATACGCAGATACGCAGTATTTT
CASSIYADTQYF
>TRBJ2-1|NA|TRBV27|many
TGTGCCAGCAGTCCCGGGGGCCGTCTTAATGAGCAGTTCTTC
CASSPGGRLNEQFF
>TRBJ2-1|NA|TRBV6-2/TRBV6-3|many
TGTGCCAGTCAGGTCAGTCATGAGCAGTTCTTC
CASQVSHEQFF
>TRBJ1-2|NA|TRBV2|many
TGTGCCAGCAGGAGGGTCCTAACGGACTATGGCTACACCTTC
CASRRVLTDYGYTF
>TRBJ2-7|NA|TRBV7-2|few
TGTGCCAGCAGCTTAGAGGGCTTAGCGACCCCCTACGAGCAGTACTTC
CASSLEGLATPYEQYF
>TRBJ1-2|NA|TRBV13|many
TGTGCCAGCAGCTATGGCTACACCTTC
CASSYGYTF